This entry describes one T cell receptor (beta chain). This sample also contains other DNA sequences that code for the same CDR3. The table came from immunoSEQ multiplex PCR; TCRdb's copy has only in-frame clones and leaves some out. This table holds about 150,000 clones, approximately 87% found once. This sample is part of a study of T cell responses to AZD1222 COVID-19 vaccine. Germline lookup yields CDR1 KGHSH and CDR2 LQKENI. Deletions cut 3 bases from V and 1 base from J, with 6 bases between. The CDR3 consists of 13 residues. The source material was peripheral blood, sampled on day 0 of MenACWY control vaccination. The receptor's source is an adult in good health. This sequence joins TRBV18 and TRBJ1-1; tentatively, D is TRBD1 (5 bases). CDR3 region: CASSPQGNTEAFF. The CDR3 coding sequence is TGTGCCAGCTCACCCCAGGGGAACACTGAAGCTTTCTTT.